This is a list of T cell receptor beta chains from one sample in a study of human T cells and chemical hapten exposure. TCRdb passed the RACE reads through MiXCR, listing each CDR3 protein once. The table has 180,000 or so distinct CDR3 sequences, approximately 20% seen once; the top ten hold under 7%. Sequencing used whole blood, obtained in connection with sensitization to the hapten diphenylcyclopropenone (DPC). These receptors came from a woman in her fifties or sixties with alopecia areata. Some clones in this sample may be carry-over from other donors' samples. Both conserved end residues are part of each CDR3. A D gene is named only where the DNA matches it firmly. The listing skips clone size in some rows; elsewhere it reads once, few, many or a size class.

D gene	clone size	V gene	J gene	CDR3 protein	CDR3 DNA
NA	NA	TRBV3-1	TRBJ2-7	CASGTISTTDKVVYEQYF	TGTGCCAGCGGAACTATCTCTACCACCGACAAGGTGGTCTACGAGCAGTACTTC
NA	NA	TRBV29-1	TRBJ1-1	CSGGQPTAEAFF	TGCAGCGGCGGACAGCCCACGGCTGAAGCTTTCTTT
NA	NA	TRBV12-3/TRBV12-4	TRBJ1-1	CASRPNAGVPGTEAFF	TGTGCCAGCAGACCAAACGCGGGCGTCCCGGGAACTGAAGCTTTCTTT
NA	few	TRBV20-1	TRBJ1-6	CSARQSGLRDSPLHF	TGCAGTGCCCGACAGTCGGGACTAAGGGATTCACCCCTCCACTTT
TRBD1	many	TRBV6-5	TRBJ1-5	CASSRQGLWNQPQHF	TGTGCCAGCAGTCGACAGGGGTTATGGAATCAGCCCCAGCATTTT
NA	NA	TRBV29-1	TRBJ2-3	CSVEDPSTDTQYF	TGCAGCGTTGAAGATCCGAGCACAGATACGCAGTATTTT
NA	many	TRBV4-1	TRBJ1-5	CASSQGGYQPQHF	TGCGCCAGCAGCCAAGGGGGATATCAGCCCCAGCATTTT
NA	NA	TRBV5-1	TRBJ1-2	CASSLEGYRNYGYTF	TGTGCCAGCAGCTTGGAGGGGTATCGAAACTATGGCTACACCTTC
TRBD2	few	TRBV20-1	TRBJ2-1	CSARPRSGSMDEQFF	TGCAGTGCTAGACCCCGGAGCGGGAGTATGGATGAGCAGTTCTTC
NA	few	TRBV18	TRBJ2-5	CASSPVGVEETQYF	TGTGCCAGCTCACCTGTGGGAGTGGAAGAGACCCAGTACTTC
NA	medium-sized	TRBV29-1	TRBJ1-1	CSVVAEAEQAFF	TGCAGCGTTGTGGCGGAGGCCGAACAAGCTTTCTTT
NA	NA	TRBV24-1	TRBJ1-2	CATSLPQGLGYTF	TGTGCCACCAGTCTCCCACAGGGTTTGGGCTACACCTTC
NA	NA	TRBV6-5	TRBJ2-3	CASSYGTGFTDTQYF	TGTGCCAGCAGTTACGGAACGGGATTCACAGATACGCAGTATTTT
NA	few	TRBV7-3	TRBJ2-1	CASSSRGARDNEQFF	TGTGCCAGCAGCTCCAGGGGGGCTAGGGACAATGAGCAGTTCTTC
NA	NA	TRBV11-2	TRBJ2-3	CASSSTSFQPDTQYF	TGTGCCAGCAGCTCTACCTCTTTCCAGCCAGATACGCAGTATTTT
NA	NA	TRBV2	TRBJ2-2	CASSAGGGANTGELFF	TGTGCCAGCAGTGCAGGAGGAGGCGCGAACACCGGGGAGCTGTTTTTT
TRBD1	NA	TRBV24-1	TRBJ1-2	CATSTPGQGGYTF	TGTGCCACCAGTACCCCGGGACAGGGAGGCTACACCTTC
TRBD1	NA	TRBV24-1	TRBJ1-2	CATSDSYRGHGYTF	TGTGCCACCAGTGATTCATACAGGGGACATGGCTACACCTTC
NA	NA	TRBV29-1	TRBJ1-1	CSVGKPTEAFF	TGCAGCGTTGGGAAGCCCACTGAAGCTTTCTTT
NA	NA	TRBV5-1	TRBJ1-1	CASSLVRNNLGEAFF	TGCGCCAGCAGCTTGGTGAGGAATAATCTGGGTGAAGCTTTCTTT
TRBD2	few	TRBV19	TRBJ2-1	CASSLAGQGGSYNEQFF	TGTGCCAGTAGCCTAGCGGGTCAAGGGGGTTCCTACAATGAGCAGTTCTTC
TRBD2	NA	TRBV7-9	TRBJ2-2	CASRPSSGMAGELFF	TGTGCCAGCAGACCCTCTAGCGGGATGGCCGGGGAGCTGTTTTTT
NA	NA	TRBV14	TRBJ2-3	CASSQVGTQYF	TGTGCCAGCAGCCAAGTTGGTACGCAGTATTTT
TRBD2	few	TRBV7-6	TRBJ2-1	CASSFPSGTNNEQFF	TGTGCCAGCAGCTTTCCTAGCGGGACAAACAATGAGCAGTTCTTC
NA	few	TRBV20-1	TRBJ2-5	CSASLLEETQYF	TGCAGTGCTAGTCTCCTAGAAGAGACCCAGTACTTC